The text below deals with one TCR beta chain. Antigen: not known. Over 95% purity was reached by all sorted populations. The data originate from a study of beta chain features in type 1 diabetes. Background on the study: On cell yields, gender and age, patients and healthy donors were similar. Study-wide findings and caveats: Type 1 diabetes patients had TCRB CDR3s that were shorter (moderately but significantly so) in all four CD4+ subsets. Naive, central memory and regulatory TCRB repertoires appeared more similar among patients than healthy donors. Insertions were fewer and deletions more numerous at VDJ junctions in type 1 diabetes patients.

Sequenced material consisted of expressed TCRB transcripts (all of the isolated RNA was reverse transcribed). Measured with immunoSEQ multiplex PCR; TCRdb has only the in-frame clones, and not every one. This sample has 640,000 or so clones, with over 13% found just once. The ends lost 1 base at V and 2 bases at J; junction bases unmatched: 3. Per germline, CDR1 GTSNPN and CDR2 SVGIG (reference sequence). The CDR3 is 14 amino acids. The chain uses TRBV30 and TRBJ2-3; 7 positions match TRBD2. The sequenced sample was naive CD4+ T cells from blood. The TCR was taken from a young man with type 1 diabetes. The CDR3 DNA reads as TGTGCCTGGAGTGGGACTAGGATCACAGATACGCAGTATTTT. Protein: CAWSGTRITDTQYF.